The next 22 T cell receptor beta chains were all read from a single sample in a study of control samples from healthy donors and cancer patients. The repertoire was sequenced with immunoSEQ multiplex PCR; TCRdb's copy has only in-frame clones and lacks some. The table lists under 150,000 clones, more than 70% of them singletons, with around 3% in the top ten. Sequenced input: blood. These TCRs come from a man aged 60-69 years in good health.

Only a few counts were recorded for this clone. The CDR3 sequence: CASSPFEVLSYEQYF. The DNA for the CDR3 is TGCGCCAGCAGCCCCTTCGAGGTGCTATCCTACGAGCAGTACTTC. This sequence joins TRBV5-1 and TRBJ2-7; D unresolved. The CDR3 is made up of 15 amino acids. Germline V gives CDR1 SGHRS, CDR2 YFSETQ. The V gene lost 4 bases and the J gene lost 1 base, with 15 bases spanning the gap.

The gene calls are TRBV5-1 and TRBJ2-1; D could derive from TRBD1 or TRBD2 (5 bases each). Trimming removed 4 bases from V and 7 bases from J, with 15 bases in between. The CDR3 is 14 residues long. CDR1 is SGHRS, CDR2 YFSETQ, per germline. Here the CDR3 DNA reads TGCGCCAGCAGCCTCATGGGGGAGCCAAATGAGCAGTTCTTC. It codes for CASSLMGEPNEQFF.

The chain couples TRBV18 to TRBJ1-1; 7 bases map to TRBD1. V lost 6 bases, J lost 5 bases, and 9 bases stayed unmatched. The CDR3 is 14 residues long. Germline assignment: CDR1 KGHSH and CDR2 LQKENI. The CDR3 spells CASSLSGGRTEAFF. The DNA of the CDR3 is TGTGCCAGCTCGCTATCAGGGGGGCGGACTGAAGCTTTCTTT.

This sequence joins TRBV10-3 and TRBJ2-5, with 9 bases matching TRBD1. Unmatched junction bases numbered 5, after V lost 10 bases and J lost 5 bases. The CDR3 has 12 residues. From germline, CDR1 is ENHRY and CDR2 SYGVKD. The CDR3 region is CATGQGHETQYF. Written as DNA, the CDR3 is TGTGCCACGGGACAGGGACATGAGACCCAGTACTTC.

The chain couples TRBV7-9 to TRBJ1-4; no clear D gene. The V gene's germline CDR1 is SEHNR and CDR2 FQNEAQ (reference sequence). V gave up 1 base and J gave up 3 bases, with 12 bases separating them. CDR3 length: 16 amino acids. The CDR3 loop is CASSLDARHSNEKLFF. CDR3 nucleotides: TGTGCCAGCAGCTTAGATGCACGGCATTCTAATGAAAAACTGTTTTTT.

The chain uses TRBV24-1 and TRBJ1-2, with D unclear. The germline V and J ends were trimmed by 5 bases and 1 base, with 10 bases remaining between them. The CDR3 is 14 residues long. Germline CDR1 reads KGHDR; CDR2 reads SFDVKD. CDR3 DNA sequence: TGTGCCACCAGTGCCGGGTCGGTTAACTATGGCTACACCTTC. Amino acids: CATSAGSVNYGYTF.

This clone was recorded only once. The chain employs TRBV7-9 and TRBJ1-2; D remains unclear. The CDR3 sequence is 13 residues long. V was pared by 1 base and J by 4 bases, with 7 bases between. Germline assignment: CDR1 SEHNR and CDR2 FQNEAQ (reference sequence). CDR3 sequence: CASSLDQPYGYTF. CDR3 nucleotide sequence: TGTGCCAGCAGCTTAGACCAGCCCTATGGCTACACCTTC.

J is TRBJ2-3 and V is TRBV28; D may be TRBD2 (5 bases). V was cut by 5 bases and J by 3 bases, with 12 bases left in between. The CDR3 covers 14 residues. Per germline, CDR1 MDHEN and CDR2 SYDVKM. The CDR3 nucleotides read TGTGCCAGCAGTCCAGAGGGCCTTACAGATACGCAGTATTTT. This encodes CASSPEGLTDTQYF.

J is TRBJ2-1 and V is TRBV7-2, with unresolved D. Trimming stripped 3 bases from V and 10 bases from J, with 10 bases between. The germline V gene encodes CDR1 SGHTA and CDR2 FQGNSA. The CDR3 is 12 amino acids. DNA of the CDR3: TGTGCCAGCAGCTTCTTGACGAACGAGCAGTTCTTC. It specifies CASSFLTNEQFF.

The chain links TRBV7-8 to TRBJ1-2, with D unclear. Germline V gives CDR1 SGHVS, CDR2 FQNEAQ. This CDR3 has 14 residues. V was clipped by 3 bases and J by 3 bases, with 11 bases between them. The CDR3 coding sequence is TGTGCCAGCAGCTTGTCCAACCTCTACTATGGCTACACCTTC. Its protein product is CASSLSNLYYGYTF.

The J gene is TRBJ1-6, the V gene TRBV2; unclear D gene. Germline-derived CDR1 and CDR2 are SNHLY and FYNNEI. The CDR3 sequence is 13 residues long. V gave up 5 bases and J gave up 13 bases, with 15 bases separating them. Here the CDR3 reads CASSMVPQAPLHF. DNA for the CDR3: TGTGCCAGCAGTATGGTCCCCCAGGCCCCCCTCCACTTT.

The chain links TRBV25-1 to TRBJ1-2; no clear D. This CDR3 is built from 13 residues. Germline lookup yields CDR1 MGHDK and CDR2 SYGVNS. The germline V and J ends were trimmed by 4 bases and 7 bases, with 13 bases remaining between them. The CDR3 spells CASSVHQAGGYTF. DNA for the CDR3: TGTGCCAGCAGTGTGCACCAGGCGGGTGGCTACACCTTC.

This clone has more than one count but fewer than ten. V is TRBV19 and J is TRBJ1-2; the D is unclear. Trimming left V 6 bases short and J 8 bases short, with 16 bases between. Germline CDR1 and CDR2: LNHDA and SQIVND (reference sequence). The CDR3 runs 13 residues. Here the CDR3 DNA reads TGTGCCAGTAGAGGCGGCGGTCTCGGGGGCTACACCTTC. Protein product: CASRGGGLGGYTF.

The chain links TRBV24-1 to TRBJ2-5; D is unresolved. The CDR3 length is 14 residues. Germline V gene sequence: CDR1 KGHDR, CDR2 SFDVKD. Trimming took off 4 bases at V and 4 bases at J, with 12 bases between the two ends. The CDR3 reads CATSDTGVSETQYF. CDR3 nucleotides: TGTGCCACCAGTGACACCGGCGTTTCAGAGACCCAGTACTTC.

This chain joins TRBV15 and TRBJ1-6, with TRBD1 identical over 8 bases. The junction had 13 bases not matched to a gene; V was cut back by 0 bases and J by 0 bases. CDR1 and CDR2 (germline): LNHNV, YYDKDF (reference sequence). CDR3 length: 21 residues. This CDR3 is CATSRETGALRSSSYNSPLHF. The CDR3 nucleotides are TGTGCCACCAGCAGAGAGACAGGGGCCTTGAGAAGCAGCTCCTATAATTCACCCCTCCACTTT.

This clone has a single count. The rearrangement uses TRBV6-1 and TRBJ1-5, with D possibly matching TRBD1 (6 bases). This CDR3 comprises 16 residues. The germline gives CDR1 MNHNS, CDR2 SASEGT. Trimming removed 2 bases at V and 9 bases at J, with 20 bases between. In DNA form, the CDR3 reads TGTGCCAGCAGTGAATTGGAAGCGAGCCGGGGGCGGCCCCAGCATTTT. Protein product: CASSELEASRGRPQHF.

The chain uses TRBV6-5 and TRBJ1-5; D uncertain. This CDR3 spans 13 amino acids. Trimming stripped 7 bases from V and 4 bases from J, with 11 bases between. The germline V gene has CDR1 MNHEY and CDR2 SVGAGI. The CDR3 DNA reads TGTGCCAGCACCCCCGGGAGTAATCAGCCCCAGCATTTT. Translation gives CASTPGSNQPQHF.

This sequence joins TRBV12-3 or TRBV12-4 and TRBJ1-1; D not resolved. This CDR3 is 13 amino acids long. The V end lost 5 bases, the J end lost 4 bases, and 11 bases lay between the germline ends. The CDR3 nucleotides are TGTGCCAGCAGTATCCTTTCGCGCACTGAAGCTTTCTTT. Residues: CASSILSRTEAFF.

V and J are TRBV5-8 and TRBJ1-1, with D uncertain. CDR3 length equals 11 residues. Trimming took off 0 bases at V and 7 bases at J, with 4 bases between the two ends. The germline gives CDR1 SGHTS, CDR2 YDEGEE. Written as DNA, the CDR3 is TGTGCCAGCAGCTTGGAGCGTGAAGCTTTCTTT. Its protein product is CASSLEREAFF.

The V and J genes are TRBV6-5 and TRBJ2-5; possible D gene TRBD2, 6 bases. Trimming took 6 bases from V and 2 from J, leaving 13 bases between them. Germline CDR1 is MNHEY and CDR2 is SVGAGI. This CDR3 has 14 amino acids. CDR3 amino acids: CASSRLAGQETQYF. CDR3 nucleotide sequence: TGTGCCAGCAGCCGGTTGGCGGGACAAGAGACCCAGTACTTC.

V is TRBV19 and J is TRBJ2-5; TRBD1 matches 8 bases. Unmatched junction bases numbered 3, after V lost 5 bases and J lost 4 bases. The CDR3 runs 13 residues. Germline V CDR1 and CDR2: LNHDA, SQIVND (reference sequence). Written as DNA, the CDR3 is TGTGCCAGTAGTCTCGACAGGGGAGAGACCCAGTACTTC. It encodes CASSLDRGETQYF. Complete variable domain (other parts from reference TRBV19 and TRBJ2-5): DGGITQSPKYLFRKEGQNVTLSCEQNLNHDAMYWYRQDPGQGLRLIYYSQIVNDFQKGDIAEGYSVSREKKESFPLTVTSAQKNPTAFYLCASSLDRGETQYFGPGTRLLVL.

The chain links TRBV5-8 to TRBJ2-1, with 12 bases matching TRBD1. CDR3 length: 16 residues. Germline assignment: CDR1 SGHTS and CDR2 YDEGEE. Trimming took 4 bases from V and 4 from J; bases not matched to a gene: 6. Here the CDR3 DNA reads TGTGCCAGCAGCAAAGGGGACAGGGGGCTTTACAATGAGCAGTTCTTC. Translating gives CASSKGDRGLYNEQFF.